These 19 T cell receptor beta chains were sequenced from one sample in a study of siplizumab effects on memory and regulatory T cells. Sequencing was performed with immunoSEQ multiplex PCR; in TCRdb, only in-frame clones are kept and a portion is missing. The profile shows 9,300 or so clones, more than 60% of them singletons. Specimen: effector memory CD8+ T cells sorted from blood. Stated subset: unstimulated CD8+ effector memory T cells. The receptors stem from a human donor in good health.

The rearrangement uses TRBV6-4 and TRBJ1-5; D uncertain. The length of the CDR3 is 13 residues. Between the trimmed V and J ends, which lost 8 bases and 0 bases, there was a span of 8 bases. The germline CDR1 and CDR2 sequences are MRHNA and SNTAGT. CDR3: CASAEVSNQPQHF. The CDR3 DNA sequence: TGTGCCAGCGCTGAAGTTAGCAATCAGCCCCAGCATTTT.

This clone is a singleton in its sample. The genes are TRBV6-4 and TRBJ1-1; 9 bases are a match to TRBD1. V was clipped by 2 bases and J by 1 base; unmatched bases: 5. Germline V gene sequence: CDR1 MRHNA, CDR2 SNTAGT. CDR3 size: 16 residues. Here the CDR3 reads CASSDRPGQGNTEAFF. The CDR3 bases are TGTGCCAGCAGTGACCGACCGGGACAGGGGAACACTGAAGCTTTCTTT.

The chain carries TRBV7-2 and TRBJ2-3, with D unclear. The CDR3 has 13 amino acids. V dropped 7 bases and J dropped 4 bases, with 12 bases sitting between them. The germline CDR1 and CDR2 sequences are SGHTA and FQGNSA. CDR3: CASTLRLADTQYF. CDR3 sequence (DNA): TGTGCCAGCACCCTCCGTCTAGCAGATACGCAGTATTTT.

The table lists this clone with a count of one. DNA of the CDR3: TGTGCCTGGAGTGATGGGACAGGGGGACTCTACAATGAGCAGTTCTTC. Its translation: CAWSDGTGGLYNEQFF. The rearrangement joins TRBV30 to TRBJ2-1, with 11 bases matching TRBD1. The CDR3 covers 16 residues. The germline V gene encodes CDR1 GTSNPN and CDR2 SVGIG (reference sequence). V dropped 1 base and J dropped 3; count of bases not matched to a gene: 5. Combining the CDR3 with reference TRBV30 and TRBJ2-1 gives the whole variable domain SQTIHQWPATLVQPVGSPLSLECTVEGTSNPNLYWYRQAAGRGLQLLFYSVGIGQISSEVPQNLSASRPQDRQFILSSKKLLLSDSGFYLCAWSDGTGGLYNEQFFGPGTRLTVL.

This sequence joins TRBV6-1 and TRBJ2-1; D is unresolved. CDR3 length: 13 amino acids. V was trimmed by 3 bases and J by 5 bases, leaving 8 bases between them. Germline loops: CDR1 MNHNS, CDR2 SASEGT. The CDR3 sequence: CASSDQLHNEQFF. The CDR3 DNA follows: TGTGCCAGCAGTGATCAACTACACAATGAGCAGTTCTTC.

The chain recombines TRBV6-5 with TRBJ2-1; D gene uncertain. Trimming left V 3 bases short and J 7 bases short, with 4 bases between. The V gene's germline CDR1 is MNHEY and CDR2 SVGAGI. The CDR3 sequence is 11 residues long. The CDR3, as DNA: TGTGCCAGCAGTTATATAAATGAGCAGTTCTTC. It codes for CASSYINEQFF.

The chain couples TRBV4-2 to TRBJ2-5, with a possible D match to TRBD2 (6 bases). The CDR3 is made up of 15 amino acids. The germline V and J ends were trimmed by 1 base and 5 bases, with 14 bases remaining between them. Germline CDR1 and CDR2: LGHNA and YNFKEQ. For the CDR3, the DNA is TGTGCCAGCAGCCAAGGCGGGGCCCCTTCGGAGACCCAGTACTTC. This codes for CASSQGGAPSETQYF.

The chain combines TRBV19 with TRBJ1-1; 9 positions agree with TRBD1. Germline V gene data show CDR1 as LNHDA and CDR2 as SQIVND (reference sequence). The CDR3 runs 14 residues. V dropped 9 bases and J dropped 3; count of bases not matched to a gene: 8. CDR3 coding DNA: TGTGCCAGCACAATAGGGACAGGGTACACTGAAGCTTTCTTT. This codes for CASTIGTGYTEAFF.

In DNA form, the CDR3 reads TGCGCCAGCAGCCAAGCCCCTCCCCAAGCCCTCACAGATACGCAGTATTTT. Its protein product is CASSQAPPQALTDTQYF. The rearrangement uses TRBV4-1 and TRBJ2-3; D is uncertain. CDR1 and CDR2 from the germline V gene are MGHRA and YSYEKL. The length of the CDR3 is 17 residues. Trimming took off 1 base at V and 2 bases at J, with 16 bases between the two ends.

This clone was seen ten or more times. The V gene is TRBV10-1, the J gene TRBJ1-5; no reliable D call. V shed 2 bases and J shed 2 bases, with 10 bases lying between them. The CDR3 runs to 15 residues. The germline V gene has CDR1 WNHNN and CDR2 SYGVQD (reference sequence). The CDR3: CASSEPQGCNQPQHF. CDR3 coding DNA: TGCGCCAGCAGTGAGCCTCAAGGGTGCAATCAGCCCCAGCATTTT.

The sample holds one count of this clone. V is TRBV4-1 and J is TRBJ2-6, with D unclear. Trimming left V 3 bases short and J 3 bases short, with 9 bases between. The CDR3 covers 15 residues. Germline CDR1 reads MGHRA; CDR2 reads YSYEKL. The CDR3 DNA sequence: TGCGCCAGCAGCCATATCGGGTTTGGGGCCAACGTCCTGACTTTC. It encodes CASSHIGFGANVLTF.

This clone was seen only once. This chain links TRBV11-2 with TRBJ2-7; TRBD1 matches 8 bases. The CDR3 spans 15 residues. The J segment lost 4 bases and the V segment lost 5 bases, leaving 10 bases of the junction unmatched. Germline V gene lookup returns CDR1 SGHAT and CDR2 FQNNGV. The CDR3 nucleotides are TGTGCCAGCAGCAAGGCCGGGACAGGATCGTACGAGCAGTACTTC. As protein: CASSKAGTGSYEQYF.

The chain couples TRBV5-6 to TRBJ2-7; 7 bases fit TRBD1. The trim removed 5 bases at V and 3 bases at J, leaving 8 bases unmatched. Per germline, CDR1 SGHDT and CDR2 YYEEEE. The CDR3 is 14 amino acids. CDR3 in amino acids: CASRSDRVDYEQYF. The CDR3 nucleotides are TGTGCCAGCAGATCCGACAGGGTCGACTACGAGCAGTACTTC.

About this clone itself: This specimen includes other DNA sequences encoding the same CDR3. The chain couples TRBV27 to TRBJ2-4, with a possible D match to TRBD2 (7 bases). From germline, CDR1 is MNHEY and CDR2 SMNVEV (reference sequence). With 0 bases removed from V and 7 bases from J, the gap between germline ends came to 13 bases. There are 15 residues in the CDR3. DNA of the CDR3: TGTGCCAGCAGTTTATCGCGGGGGCTCTTGAACATTCAGTACTTC. This sequence encodes CASSLSRGLLNIQYF.

V usage is TRBV7-2 and J usage is TRBJ2-5, with D maybe TRBD2 (5 bases). The CDR3 has 15 residues. The V end lost 4 bases, the J end lost 2 bases, and 14 bases lay between the germline ends. CDR1 and CDR2 from the germline V gene are SGHTA and FQGNSA. CDR3 DNA: TGTGCCAGCAGCTATCAAGGAGGACCACAAGAGACCCAGTACTTC. As protein: CASSYQGGPQETQYF.

In DNA form, the CDR3 reads TGTGCCAGCAGATCCCCGGGACCCCGGACCCGAACAGATACGCAGTATTTT. Translating it yields CASRSPGPRTRTDTQYF. The V and J genes are TRBV28 and TRBJ2-3; D might be TRBD1 or TRBD2, each matching 5 bases. This CDR3 region has 17 residues. Trimming stripped 6 bases from V and 3 bases from J, with 22 bases between. CDR1 and CDR2 from the germline V gene are MDHEN and SYDVKM.

In this sample, this clone is medium-sized. The V call is TRBV28, the J call TRBJ2-7; D is undetermined. Germline loops: CDR1 MDHEN, CDR2 SYDVKM. Trimming removed 2 bases from V and 0 bases from J, with 5 bases in between. This CDR3 region has 13 residues. The CDR3 region has the DNA TGTGCCAGCAGTTTAACTGGCTCCTACGAGCAGTACTTC. Encoded protein: CASSLTGSYEQYF.

This clone came up a few times. The J gene is TRBJ2-5, the V gene TRBV7-8, with D unclear. Germline-derived CDR1 and CDR2 are SGHVS and FQNEAQ. CDR3 length: 14 residues. V was clipped by 5 bases and J by 1 base, with 11 bases between them. CDR3 amino acids: CASSARHFQETQYF. CDR3 in DNA: TGTGCCAGCAGCGCCCGACATTTCCAAGAGACCCAGTACTTC. The whole variable domain, filled in from reference TRBV7-8 and TRBJ2-5, reads GAGVSQSPRYKVAKRGQDVALRCDPISGHVSLFWYQQALGQGPEFLTYFQNEAQLDKSGLPSDRFFAERPEGSVSTLKIQRTQQEDSAVYLCASSARHFQETQYFGPGTRLLVL.

The chain recombines TRBV5-6 with TRBJ1-2; D is possibly TRBD1 (6 bases). There are 14 residues in the CDR3. Germline-derived CDR1 and CDR2 are SGHDT and YYEEEE. Trimming removed 4 bases from V and 4 bases from J, with 14 bases in between. In DNA, the CDR3 is TGTGCCAGCAGCGCAGGGACACCCTTCTATGGCTACACCTTC. It is translated as CASSAGTPFYGYTF.